This T cell receptor beta chain was sequenced in a study of T-cell memory formation after mild COVID-19. The germline gives CDR1 SGHRS, CDR2 YFSETQ. The CDR3 has 11 residues. The germline V and J ends were trimmed by 5 bases and 11 bases, with 11 bases remaining between them. TCRdb re-called the 5' RACE reads through MiXCR, storing one row per CDR3 protein. Of about 470,000 distinct CDR3 sequences detected, around 25% appear once; the ten largest clones hold roughly an eighth. The origin of this receptor is an adult woman who had mild COVID-19 (a few samples of this study predate the infection). Cell type and time point are not known. This chain joins TRBV5-1 and TRBJ2-1, with D perhaps TRBD2 (6 bases). The sequenced sample consisted of PBMCs or a T cell subset sorted from them (not recorded which). Here the CDR3 reads CASSVAAQQFF. The CDR3 DNA reads as TGCGCCAGCAGTGTAGCGGCCCAGCAGTTCTTC. The full variable domain, its missing parts supplied by reference TRBV5-1 and TRBJ2-1, is KAGVTQTPRYLIKTRGQQVTLSCSPISGHRSVSWYQQTPGQGLQFLFEYFSETQRNKGNFPGRFSGRQFSNSRSEMNVSTLELGDSALYLCASSVAAQQFFGPGTRLTVL.